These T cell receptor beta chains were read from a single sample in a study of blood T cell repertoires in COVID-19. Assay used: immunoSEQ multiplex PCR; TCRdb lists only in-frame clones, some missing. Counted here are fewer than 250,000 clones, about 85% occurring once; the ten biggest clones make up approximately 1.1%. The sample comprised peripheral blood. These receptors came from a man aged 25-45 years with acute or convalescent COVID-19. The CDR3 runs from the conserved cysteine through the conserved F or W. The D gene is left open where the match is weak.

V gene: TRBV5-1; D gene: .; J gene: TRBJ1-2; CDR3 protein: CASSLRSGALGYGYTF
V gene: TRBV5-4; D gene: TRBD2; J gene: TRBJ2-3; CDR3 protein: CASSLRVSGGSTDTQYF
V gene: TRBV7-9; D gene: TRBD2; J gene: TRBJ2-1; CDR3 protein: CASSLSGGGAILNEQFF
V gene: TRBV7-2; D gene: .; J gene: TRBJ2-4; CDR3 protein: CASSLVGGRAKNIQYF
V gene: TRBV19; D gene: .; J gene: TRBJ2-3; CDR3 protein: CASSMSHRATSSTDTQYF
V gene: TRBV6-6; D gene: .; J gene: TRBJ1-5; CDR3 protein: CASSYSFFRSGQPQHF
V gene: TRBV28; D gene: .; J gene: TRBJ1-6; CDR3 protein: CASRKQGSYNSPLHF
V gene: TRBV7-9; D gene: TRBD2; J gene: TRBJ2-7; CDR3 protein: CASSLAQREGPYEQYF
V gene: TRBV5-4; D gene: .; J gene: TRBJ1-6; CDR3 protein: CASSLGGQGESPLHF
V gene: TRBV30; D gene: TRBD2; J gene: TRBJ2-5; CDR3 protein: CAWSGPYPGGTQYF
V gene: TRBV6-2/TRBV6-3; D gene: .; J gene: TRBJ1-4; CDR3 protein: CASSLDSFNEKLFF
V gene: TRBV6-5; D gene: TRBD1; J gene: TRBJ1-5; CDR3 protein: CASSYGTGDSNQPQHF
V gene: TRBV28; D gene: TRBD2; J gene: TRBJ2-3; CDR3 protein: CASSSNKREDTDTQYF
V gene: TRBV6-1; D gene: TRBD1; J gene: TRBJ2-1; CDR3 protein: CASSDPPGQGNEQFF
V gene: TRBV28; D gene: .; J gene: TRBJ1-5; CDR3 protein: CASSSQGQPQHF
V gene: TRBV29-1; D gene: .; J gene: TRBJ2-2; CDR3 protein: CSARPGASDGELFF
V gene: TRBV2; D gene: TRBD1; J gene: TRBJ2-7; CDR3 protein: CASSAWGQGFGEQYF